The table lists the clone carrying this TCR beta chain with a few counts. Its matching antigen is unknown. The data belong to a study of T cells in Graves' hyperthyroidism and ophthalmopathy. TCR beta CDR3 regions were amplified from RNA. In the first-round RT-PCR of the TCR CDR3, the HTBI primer set was used. TCRdb recomputed calls from the multiplex PCR reads with MiXCR, one row per CDR3 protein. The sample includes some 760,000 distinct CDR3 sequences, 12% to 15% of them seen just once. The germline V gene has CDR1 MGHDK and CDR2 SYGVNS. The length of the CDR3 is 17 residues. The junction had 10 bases not matched to a gene; V was cut back by 2 bases and J by 4 bases. Study-level results: Peripheral blood also featured most of the thyroid clonotypes expanded above 0.001.

The receptor comes from a woman aged 18-35 years with Graves' hyperthyroidism. The chain combines TRBV25-1 with TRBJ1-3; TRBD1 aligns across 8 bases. Material for sequencing was blood. The CDR3: CASSERGLTGVGNTIYF. The CDR3 DNA reads TGTGCCAGCAGTGAAAGGGGGCTGACAGGGGTGGGAAACACCATATATTTT.